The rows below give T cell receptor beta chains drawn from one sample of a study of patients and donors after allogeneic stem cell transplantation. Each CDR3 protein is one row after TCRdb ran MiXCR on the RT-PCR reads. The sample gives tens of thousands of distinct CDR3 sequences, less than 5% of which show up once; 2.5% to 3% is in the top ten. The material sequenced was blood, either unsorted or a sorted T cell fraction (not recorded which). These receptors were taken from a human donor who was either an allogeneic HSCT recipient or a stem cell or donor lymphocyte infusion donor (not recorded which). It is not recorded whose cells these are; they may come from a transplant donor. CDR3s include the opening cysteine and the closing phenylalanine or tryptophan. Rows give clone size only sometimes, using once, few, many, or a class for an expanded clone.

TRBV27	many	CASSTSGRFTGELFF
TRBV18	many	CASSRDSSYEQYF
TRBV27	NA	CASSLRGAANTGELFF
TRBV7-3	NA	CASSLDLNEQFF
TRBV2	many	CASSRLARTDTQYF
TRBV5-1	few	CASSLGLLGGDTQYF
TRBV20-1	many	CSALSGLNTEAFF
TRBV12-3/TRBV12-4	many	CASTQRPGQNEQFF
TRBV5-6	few	CASSATGPGYTF
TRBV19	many	CASSMRQGRGEETQYF
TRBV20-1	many	CSASFLRQGNYGYTF
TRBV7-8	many	CASSFGGPSGNTIYF
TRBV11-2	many	CASSLWGVMGSSDEKLFF
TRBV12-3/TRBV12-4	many	CATAPGRNTGELFF
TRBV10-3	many	CAISESIATAADTQYF
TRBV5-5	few	CASSLGPGIGELFF
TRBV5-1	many	CASSLGGQGSSPLHF
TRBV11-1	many	CASSLRTGAGGERETQYF
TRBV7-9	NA	CASSSRPGTATNEKLFF
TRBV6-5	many	CASSYSPSGEETQYF
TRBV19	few	CASSMGAGAEAFF
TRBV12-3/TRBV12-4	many	CASSLSSNQPQHF
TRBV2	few	CASSGGQGQVNEQFF
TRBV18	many	CASSQDQNTEAFF
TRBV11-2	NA	CASSLRTSGSGSYEQYF
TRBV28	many	CASSGLSGSTDTQYF
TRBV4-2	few	CASSRNRNEKLFF
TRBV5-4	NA	CASSFGSGGRGTNEKLFF
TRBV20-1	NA	CSARVTGTSGTPLEQYF
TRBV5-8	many	CASSFFTRNEKLFF
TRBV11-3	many	CASSPQAALYTEAFF
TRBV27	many	CASSLSYQGATTQYF
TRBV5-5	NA	CASTLRAPGTYEQYF
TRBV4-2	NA	CASSPGGDLDGYTF
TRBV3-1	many	CASSQDFAGRAREQFF
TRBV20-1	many	CSARRTGEGAQYF
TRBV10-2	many	CASSEEGLAYEQYF
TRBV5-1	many	CASSATGPLMNTQYF
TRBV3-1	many	CASSRSGNTEAFF
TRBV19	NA	CASSMRGGSLVQPQHF